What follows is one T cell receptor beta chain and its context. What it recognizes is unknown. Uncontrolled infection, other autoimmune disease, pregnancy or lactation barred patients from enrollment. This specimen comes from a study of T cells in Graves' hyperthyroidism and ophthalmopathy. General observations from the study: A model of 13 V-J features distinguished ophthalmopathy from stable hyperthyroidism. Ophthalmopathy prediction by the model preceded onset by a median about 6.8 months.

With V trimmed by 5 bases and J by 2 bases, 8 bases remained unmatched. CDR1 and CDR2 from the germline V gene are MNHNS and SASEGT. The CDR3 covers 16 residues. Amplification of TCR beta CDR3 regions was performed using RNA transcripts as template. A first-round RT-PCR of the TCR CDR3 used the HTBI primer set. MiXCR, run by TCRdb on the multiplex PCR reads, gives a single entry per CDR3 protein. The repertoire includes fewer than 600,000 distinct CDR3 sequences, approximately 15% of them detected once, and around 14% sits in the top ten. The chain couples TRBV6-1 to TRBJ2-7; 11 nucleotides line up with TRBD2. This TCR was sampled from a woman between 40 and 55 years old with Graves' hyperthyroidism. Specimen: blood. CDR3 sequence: CASSNWVAGGTYEQYF. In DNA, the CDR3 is TGTGCCAGCAGTAACTGGGTAGCGGGAGGGACCTACGAGCAGTACTTC.